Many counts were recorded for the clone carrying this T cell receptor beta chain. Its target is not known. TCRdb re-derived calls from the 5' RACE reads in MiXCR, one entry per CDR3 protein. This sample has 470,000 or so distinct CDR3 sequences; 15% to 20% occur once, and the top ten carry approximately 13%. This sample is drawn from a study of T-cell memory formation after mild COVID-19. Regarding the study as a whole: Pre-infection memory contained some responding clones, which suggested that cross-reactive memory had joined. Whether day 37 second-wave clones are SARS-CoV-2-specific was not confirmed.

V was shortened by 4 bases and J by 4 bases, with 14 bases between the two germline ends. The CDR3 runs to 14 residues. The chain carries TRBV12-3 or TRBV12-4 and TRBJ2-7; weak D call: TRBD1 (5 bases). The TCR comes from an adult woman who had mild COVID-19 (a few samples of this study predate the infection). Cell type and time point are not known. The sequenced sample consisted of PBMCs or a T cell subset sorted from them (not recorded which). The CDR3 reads CASSYGTGSYEQYF. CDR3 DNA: TGTGCCAGCAGTTACGGTACAGGCTCGTACGAGCAGTACTTC.